A selection of T cell receptor beta chains follows, all from one sample in a study of T-cell memory formation after mild COVID-19. In TCRdb, the 5' RACE reads were re-called with MiXCR into one record per CDR3 protein. Among 350,000 to 500,000 distinct CDR3 sequences listed, around a quarter were seen once. Source material: PBMCs or a T cell subset sorted from them (not recorded which). These receptors originate from an adult woman who had mild COVID-19 (a few samples of this study predate the infection). Cell type and time point are not known. Each CDR3 is given with its conserved first and last residue. D genes are given only for firm matches. Only part of the rows carry a size: once, few, many, or a class if the clone is expanded.

cdr3_aa | cdr3_nt | d_call | v_call | clone_size | j_call
CASRKTAQASEAFF | TGTGCCAGCAGAAAGACAGCCCAGGCGAGTGAAGCTTTCTTT | . | TRBV6-2/TRBV6-3 | . | TRBJ1-1
CASSEANRGPYNEQFF | TGTGCCAGCAGTGAAGCGAACAGGGGGCCCTACAATGAGCAGTTCTTC | TRBD1 | TRBV2 | few | TRBJ2-1
CSAPRQKDYGYTF | TGCAGCGCCCCGCGGCAGAAGGACTATGGCTACACCTTC | . | TRBV29-1 | . | TRBJ1-2
CASSLSGGRTDTQYF | TGTGCCAGCAGTCTCTCAGGGGGGCGCACAGATACGCAGTATTTT | . | TRBV12-3/TRBV12-4 | many | TRBJ2-3
CASSPTPGTGNYEQYF | TGTGCCAGCAGCCCAACCCCAGGGACAGGGAACTACGAGCAGTACTTC | TRBD1 | TRBV12-3/TRBV12-4 | . | TRBJ2-7
CASSVAGSSGSHEQFF | TGTGCCAGCAGCGTAGCTGGGTCTAGCGGGAGCCATGAGCAGTTCTTC | TRBD2 | TRBV9 | . | TRBJ2-1
CASSQDQGANTGELFF | TGTGCCAGCAGCCAAGATCAGGGGGCGAACACCGGGGAGCTGTTTTTT | TRBD1 | TRBV14 | . | TRBJ2-2
CSARDHLEGLRLAGYTF | TGCAGTGCTAGAGATCACTTAGAGGGACTCCGGTTAGCCGGCTACACCTTC | . | TRBV20-1 | few | TRBJ1-2
CATSGRDNEQFF | TGTGCCACTAGCGGGAGGGACAATGAGCAGTTCTTC | TRBD2 | TRBV19 | . | TRBJ2-1
CASSPIGRQGYEQYF | TGTGCCAGCAGCCCAATAGGACGACAGGGTTACGAGCAGTACTTC | TRBD1 | TRBV2 | few | TRBJ2-7
CASSPPRTSGTYNEQFF | TGTGCCAGCTCACCACCGCGGACTAGCGGGACCTACAATGAGCAGTTCTTC | TRBD2 | TRBV18 | . | TRBJ2-1